Listed below are T cell receptor beta chains from one sample, sequenced in a study of glioma-infiltrating T cells. TCRdb ran MiXCR on the multiplex PCR reads and lists one entry per CDR3 protein. The table lists 35,000 to 45,000 distinct CDR3 sequences, around 22% of them singletons, with approximately 6.4% in the top ten. The sample was glioma tissue, nonneoplastic brain tissue, or PBMCs (not recorded which). The receptors originated from a human donor with low-grade glioma or glioblastoma, undergoing nonglioma brain surgery, or in good health (not recorded which). The CDR3 runs from the conserved cysteine through the conserved F or W. D genes are given only for firm matches. Rows give clone size only sometimes, using once, few, many, or a class for an expanded clone.

j_call	clone_size	d_call	v_call	cdr3_nt	cdr3_aa
TRBJ2-3	many	NA	TRBV28	TGTGCCAGCATTAAAACGGGCTGGCAAGATACGCAGTATTTT	CASIKTGWQDTQYF
TRBJ2-1	many	NA	TRBV20-1	TGCAGTGCTAGAGATCTGCGAGGGCCTTTCGATGAGCAGTTCTTC	CSARDLRGPFDEQFF
TRBJ2-7	many	TRBD1	TRBV12-3/TRBV12-4	TGTGCCAGCAGTTCACCCGGGACAGGGGGCCCCTACGAGCAGTACTTC	CASSSPGTGGPYEQYF
TRBJ2-1	few	NA	TRBV5-6	TGTGCCAGCAGCCCCGGGGACAATGAGCAGTTCTTC	CASSPGDNEQFF
TRBJ2-2	NA	NA	TRBV27	TGTGCCAGCAATGGATTGTCAAGCACCGGGGAGCTGTTTTTT	CASNGLSSTGELFF
TRBJ1-3	many	NA	TRBV28	TGTGCCAGCACAAGAAAACAGCCTGGAAACACCATATATTTT	CASTRKQPGNTIYF
TRBJ1-5	many	NA	TRBV28	TGTGCCAGCAGTCTCCAAGCCAGCAATCAGCCCCAGCATTTT	CASSLQASNQPQHF
TRBJ2-3	many	NA	TRBV4-1	TGCGCCAGCAGCCACGTGGACAGCACAGATACGCAGTATTTT	CASSHVDSTDTQYF
TRBJ2-5	many	TRBD2	TRBV4-2	TGTGCCAGCAGCCAGGGGACTAGCGGTCAAGAGACCCAGTACTTC	CASSQGTSGQETQYF
TRBJ1-1	many	NA	TRBV5-1	TGCGCCAGCAGCTTGGAGGCACAGCCAAACACTGAAGCTTTCTTT	CASSLEAQPNTEAFF
TRBJ1-1	many	NA	TRBV7-8	TGTGCCAGCAGCCGCGGCAGGGTGAACACTGAAGCTTTCTTT	CASSRGRVNTEAFF
TRBJ2-3	many	TRBD2	TRBV20-1	TGCAGTGCTGCTAGCGGGGGGGGCGATACGCAGTATTTT	CSAASGGGDTQYF
TRBJ1-5	many	TRBD1	TRBV19	TGTGCCAGTGGGGAGGACAGGGCGACGAATCAGCCCCAGCATTTT	CASGEDRATNQPQHF
TRBJ2-7	medium-sized	NA	TRBV27	TGTGCCAGCAGTTTACGCGGTACCTACGAGCAGTACTTC	CASSLRGTYEQYF
TRBJ2-7	many	NA	TRBV10-2	TGCGCCAGCAGTGTATCCGACTCCTACGAGCAGTACTTC	CASSVSDSYEQYF
TRBJ2-1	many	NA	TRBV2	TGTGCCAGCAGTGGGCAGGGGTACAATGAGCAGTTCTTC	CASSGQGYNEQFF
TRBJ2-1	few	NA	TRBV19	TGTGCCAGTAGTGAGGAGTTTAATGAGCAGTTCTTC	CASSEEFNEQFF
TRBJ2-3	NA	NA	TRBV20-1	TGCAGTGCTATCGATGCAGGTTCGGGAAAGACCCAGTGCTTT	CSAIDAGSGKTQCF
TRBJ2-5	NA	TRBD2	TRBV6-6	TGTGCCAGCAGTTACTCTATAACGGGAGGAACAGATACCCAGTACTTC	CASSYSITGGTDTQYF
TRBJ1-1	many	NA	TRBV5-1	TGCGCCAGCAGCCCGGGACAAATGAACACTGAAGCTTTCTTT	CASSPGQMNTEAFF
TRBJ2-3	NA	NA	TRBV11-2	TGTGCCAGCAGCTTAGACCATTACTTGACAGATACGCAGTATTTT	CASSLDHYLTDTQYF